This paragraph covers one TCR beta chain sequence. The data stem from a study of blood T cell repertoires in COVID-19. TCRdb keeps only in-frame clones here, not all; method: immunoSEQ multiplex PCR. The table shows about 250,000 clones, with 75% to 85% occurring only once. CDR1 and CDR2 from the germline V gene are MGHRA and YSYEKL. The CDR3 spans 16 residues. The V gene lost 3 bases and the J gene lost 6 bases, with 21 bases spanning the gap. The source material was peripheral blood. The rearrangement uses TRBV4-1 and TRBJ2-7; D remains ambiguous. This receptor was identified in a human donor in a cohort sampled during active COVID-19. This chain's CDR3 is CASSHDPGLLRSEQYF. In nucleotides, the CDR3 is TGCGCCAGCAGCCATGACCCTGGGTTACTACGTTCCGAGCAGTACTTC.